This T cell receptor beta chain is from a study of blood T cell repertoires in COVID-19. For the study at large: Samples representing acute and convalescent COVID-19 were sourced from the United States, Italy and Spain. The analysed material was cDNA or gDNA that came from T cells, B-cell-depleted T cells, or PBMCs.

The CDR3 is made up of 15 amino acids. The germline V gene has CDR1 WSHSY and CDR2 SAAADI. V lost 5 bases to trimming and J lost 5 bases; unmatched junction nucleotides: 7. Original processing notes: Reference gene primers were amplified, and this amplification served to estimate nucleated cell counts. Sequenced by immunoSEQ multiplex PCR; TCRdb stores in-frame clones only, minus some. For V, J and clone size, that table is used; D and trimming come from the DNA. The sample carries roughly 150,000 clones, around nine tenths recorded once. The sequence was collected from a woman between 65 and 79 years old with acute or convalescent COVID-19. The genes are TRBV10-2 and TRBJ2-2, with 8 positions matching TRBD2. The sequencing input was peripheral blood. CDR3 nucleotides: TGCGCCAGCAGTAGACTAGCGCCGGGGACCGGGGAGCTGTTTTTT. Translation gives CASSRLAPGTGELFF.